The 13 T cell receptor beta chains in this list originate from one sample, sequenced in a study of T cells after yellow fever vaccination. TCRdb redid the calling of the 5' RACE reads with MiXCR, one entry per CDR3 protein. The table includes about 400,000 distinct CDR3 sequences, around a tenth detected once. The source material was PBMCs, sampled on the day of the first yellow fever vaccination. These receptor sequences come from a man younger than 35 who received the YFV17D yellow fever vaccine.

The V call is TRBV28, the J call TRBJ1-5; D unclear. V shed 6 bases and J shed 4 bases, with 7 bases lying between them. CDR1 is MDHEN and CDR2 is SYDVKM in the germline V gene. CDR3 length: 12 amino acids. CDR3 sequence: CASRSLNQPQHF. CDR3 DNA: TGTGCCAGCAGGAGCCTTAATCAGCCCCAGCATTTT.

The chain uses TRBV5-1 and TRBJ1-2; weak D call: TRBD1 (6 bases). The CDR3 consists of 15 residues. CDR1 and CDR2 from the germline V gene are SGHRS and YFSETQ. Trimming pared 4 bases from V and 8 bases from J, leaving 21 bases between. In DNA, the CDR3 is TGCGCCAGCAGCCCAAATGGGGGCCTTGGAGAAGGCTACACCTTC. Protein: CASSPNGGLGEGYTF.

CDR3: CASSLGSVVEAFF. The CDR3, as DNA: TGCGCCAGCAGCTTGGGGAGTGTGGTCGAAGCTTTCTTT. V and J are TRBV5-1 and TRBJ1-1; D uncertain. This CDR3 has 13 residues. Germline loops: CDR1 SGHRS, CDR2 YFSETQ. V gave up 0 bases and J gave up 8 bases, with 11 bases separating them.

This clonotype was counted a few times. The J gene is TRBJ1-2, the V gene TRBV12-3 or TRBV12-4; 10 nucleotides line up with TRBD1. V shed 5 bases, J shed 4 bases, and the junction held 7 bases outside the gene matches. This CDR3 spans 15 amino acids. CDR3 in amino acids: CASSHTGTGAYGYTF. CDR3 nucleotide sequence: TGTGCCAGCAGTCACACCGGGACAGGGGCCTATGGCTACACCTTC.

This clonotype has ten or more counts. The rearrangement uses TRBV25-1 and TRBJ2-5; 10 bases are shared with TRBD2. CDR3 size: 15 residues. V dropped 3 bases and J dropped 3; count of bases not matched to a gene: 4. CDR1 is MGHDK and CDR2 is SYGVNS in the germline V gene. CDR3 bases: TGTGCCAGCAGTGACTCCAGCGGGGGGGAAGAGACCCAGTACTTC. Translated, it gives CASSDSSGGEETQYF.

The chain carries TRBV20-1 and TRBJ1-6; D remains ambiguous. Trimming shortened V by 5 bases and J by 9 bases, and 11 bases separated the two germline ends. The length of the CDR3 is 12 residues. In germline, CDR1 is DFQATT, CDR2 SNEGSKA (reference sequence). The CDR3 DNA reads as TGCAGTGCTCACCCTGTAGGTTCACCCCTCCACTTT. Translated: CSAHPVGSPLHF.

This rearrangement joins TRBV20-1 to TRBJ2-5, with 15 bases that match TRBD2. Unmatched junction bases numbered 8, after V lost 7 bases and J lost 5 bases. The germline gives CDR1 DFQATT, CDR2 SNEGSKA (reference sequence). The CDR3 is made up of 15 amino acids. CDR3 amino acids: CSGGLAGGEAETQYF. The CDR3 DNA sequence: TGCAGTGGAGGACTAGCGGGGGGGGAGGCCGAGACCCAGTACTTC.

In its sample, this clonotype was seen many times. This chain joins TRBV20-1 and TRBJ2-1; D is unresolved. CDR3 length: 10 amino acids. V was clipped by 5 bases and J by 8 bases, with 7 bases between them. Germline V gives CDR1 DFQATT, CDR2 SNEGSKA (reference sequence). The CDR3 nucleotides read TGCAGTGCTCTCATGCATGAGCAGTTCTTC. It is translated as CSALMHEQFF.

The rearrangement joins TRBV10-3 to TRBJ2-3; D gene ambiguous. V dropped 7 bases and J dropped 5 bases, with 13 bases sitting between them. Germline-derived CDR1 and CDR2 are ENHRY and SYGVKD. CDR3 size: 13 residues. The CDR3 region has the DNA TGTGCCATCAAGGGCACCCAAGGAGATACGCAGTATTTT. Protein sequence: CAIKGTQGDTQYF.

CDR3 protein: CARVAGDTDTQYF. The CDR3 DNA reads TGTGCCAGGGTAGCGGGGGACACAGATACGCAGTATTTT. The rearrangement links TRBV12-3 or TRBV12-4 to TRBJ2-3; 9 bases align to TRBD2. This CDR3 is built from 13 residues. Trimming cost V 9 bases and J 2 bases; bases outside gene matches: 3.

This clonotype was found many times. The V and J genes are TRBV12-3 or TRBV12-4 and TRBJ2-1; D possibly uses TRBD1 or TRBD2 (6 bases each). The CDR3 covers 13 residues. Trimming took off 6 bases at V and 9 bases at J, with 15 bases between the two ends. The CDR3 DNA reads TGTGCCAGCAGCAAGCGAGGGGGGAGTGAGCAGTTCTTC. Encoded protein: CASSKRGGSEQFF.

Only a few counts were recorded for this clonotype. V and J are TRBV7-2 and TRBJ1-5; possibly TRBD1 for D (5 bases). V lost 6 bases and J 13 bases, leaving 19 bases between the germline ends. Looked up from germline, CDR1 is SGHTA and CDR2 is FQGNSA. The length of the CDR3 is 13 residues. The CDR3 spells CASSINSDTLQHF. CDR3 DNA: TGTGCCAGCAGTATAAATTCGGACACCCTACAGCATTTT.

This clonotype was observed a few times. V usage is TRBV6-4 and J usage is TRBJ2-3; D assignment may be TRBD1 or TRBD2 (5 bases each). Germline V gene data show CDR1 as MRHNA and CDR2 as SNTAGT. Trimming pared 4 bases from V and 2 bases from J, leaving 16 bases between. The CDR3 runs to 16 residues. CDR3 nucleotide sequence: TGTGCCAGCAGTGTCAGAGGGACCCCGTACACAGATACGCAGTATTTT. Its translation is CASSVRGTPYTDTQYF.